The 2 T cell receptor beta chains listed next were all sequenced from one sample in a study of human T cells and chemical hapten exposure. One entry per CDR3 protein results from TCRdb running MiXCR on the RACE reads. This sample yields 50,000 to 70,000 distinct CDR3 sequences, of which about an eighth are seen a single time; approximately 2.4% belongs to the top ten. The time point here: patch test 3, about 24 weeks after DPC sensitization. Indicated treatment: therapeutic diphenylcyclopropenone sensitization with weekly scalp DPC. Sequenced here: whole blood, sampled in connection with sensitization to the hapten diphenylcyclopropenone (DPC). The origin of the receptors is a young man with alopecia areata. Some clones in this sample may be carry-over from other donors' samples.

This clonotype was seen once. The chain employs TRBV28 and TRBJ2-7; 10 bases match TRBD1. The CDR3 runs 15 residues. Germline-derived CDR1 and CDR2 are MDHEN and SYDVKM. After removal of 8 bases from V and 5 bases from J, the junction contained 12 bases not matched to a gene. CDR3 amino acids: CASRVPRQGAHEQYF. The DNA for the CDR3 is TGTGCCAGCCGAGTACCAAGACAGGGGGCTCACGAGCAGTACTTC.

Written as DNA, the CDR3 is TGCAGCGTTGTGGGGGTGCCCGGCTATGGCTACACCTTC. Its protein is CSVVGVPGYGYTF. The chain carries TRBV29-1 and TRBJ1-2; possibly TRBD1 for D (5 bases). This CDR3 has 13 residues. Germline assignment: CDR1 SQVTM and CDR2 ANQGSEA. Trimming took 4 bases from V and 4 from J, leaving 13 bases between them.